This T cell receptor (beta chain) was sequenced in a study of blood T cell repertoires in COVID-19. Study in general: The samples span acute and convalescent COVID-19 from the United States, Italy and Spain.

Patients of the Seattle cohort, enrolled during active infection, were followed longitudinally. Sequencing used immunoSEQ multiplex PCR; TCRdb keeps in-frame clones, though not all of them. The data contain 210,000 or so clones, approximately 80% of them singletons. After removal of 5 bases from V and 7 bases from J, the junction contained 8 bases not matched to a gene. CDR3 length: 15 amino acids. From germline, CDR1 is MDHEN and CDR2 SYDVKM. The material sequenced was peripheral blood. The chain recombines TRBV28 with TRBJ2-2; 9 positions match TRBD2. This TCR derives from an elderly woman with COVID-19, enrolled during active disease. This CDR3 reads CASSTLAGRGGELFF. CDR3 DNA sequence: TGTGCCAGCAGTACCCTAGCGGGACGAGGCGGGGAGCTGTTTTTT.